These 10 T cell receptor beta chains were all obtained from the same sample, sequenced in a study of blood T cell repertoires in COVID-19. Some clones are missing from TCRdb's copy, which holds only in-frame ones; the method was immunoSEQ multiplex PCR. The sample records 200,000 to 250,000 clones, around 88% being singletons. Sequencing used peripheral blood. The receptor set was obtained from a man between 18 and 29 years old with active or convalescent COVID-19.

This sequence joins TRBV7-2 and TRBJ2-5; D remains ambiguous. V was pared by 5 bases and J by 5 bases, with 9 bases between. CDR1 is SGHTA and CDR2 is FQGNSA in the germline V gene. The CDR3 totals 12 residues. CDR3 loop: CASSVTGETQYF. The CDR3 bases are TGTGCCAGCAGCGTGACGGGTGAGACCCAGTACTTC.

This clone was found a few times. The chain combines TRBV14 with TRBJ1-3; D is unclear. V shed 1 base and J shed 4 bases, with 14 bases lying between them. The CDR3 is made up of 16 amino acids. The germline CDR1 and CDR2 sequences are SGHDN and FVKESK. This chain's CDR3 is CASSQAPTRKGNTIYF. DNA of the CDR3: TGTGCCAGCAGCCAAGCCCCCACGAGGAAGGGAAACACCATATATTTT.

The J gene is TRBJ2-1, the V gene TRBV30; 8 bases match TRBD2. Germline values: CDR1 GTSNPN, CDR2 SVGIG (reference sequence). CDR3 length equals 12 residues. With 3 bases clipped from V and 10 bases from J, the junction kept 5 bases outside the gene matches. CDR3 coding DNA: TGTGCCTGGAGCGGGGGGGAGCGCGAGCAGTTCTTC. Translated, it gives CAWSGGEREQFF.

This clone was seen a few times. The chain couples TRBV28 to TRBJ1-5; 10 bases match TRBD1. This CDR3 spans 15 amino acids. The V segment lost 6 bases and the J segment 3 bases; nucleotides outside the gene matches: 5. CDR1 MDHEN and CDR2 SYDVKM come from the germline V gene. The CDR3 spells CASRPTGGPNQPQHF. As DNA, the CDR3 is TGTGCCAGCAGACCGACAGGGGGCCCCAATCAGCCCCAGCATTTT.

The CDR3 region has the DNA TGTGCCAGTCTCGAAGGGGCGCGAGGTTCACCCCTCCACTTT. Translation: CASLEGARGSPLHF. The V gene is TRBV2, the J gene TRBJ1-6; perhaps TRBD1 as D (5 bases). The CDR3 is 14 residues long. CDR1 is SNHLY and CDR2 is FYNNEI in the germline V gene. V gave up 9 bases and J gave up 9 bases, with 18 bases separating them.

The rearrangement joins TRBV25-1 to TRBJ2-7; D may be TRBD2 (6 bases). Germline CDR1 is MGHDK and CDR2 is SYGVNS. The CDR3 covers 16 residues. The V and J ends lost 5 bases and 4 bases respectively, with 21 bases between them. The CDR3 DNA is TGTGCCAGCAGTACCCTTCGGCCGGGGGTAATGTACGAGCAGTACTTC. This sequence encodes CASSTLRPGVMYEQYF.

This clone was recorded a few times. The CDR3 is CASSLAETYGYTF. The CDR3 DNA is TGTGCCAGCAGTCTGGCTGAAACCTATGGCTACACCTTC. The V gene is TRBV7-9, the J gene TRBJ1-2; no firm D call. CDR1 is SEHNR, CDR2 FQNEAQ, per germline (reference sequence). V was shortened by 6 bases and J by 4 bases, with 12 bases between the two germline ends. The CDR3 contains 13 residues.

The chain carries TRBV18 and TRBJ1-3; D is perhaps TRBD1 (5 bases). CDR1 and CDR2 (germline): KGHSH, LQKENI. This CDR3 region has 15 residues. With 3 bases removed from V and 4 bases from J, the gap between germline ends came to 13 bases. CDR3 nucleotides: TGTGCCAGCTCACCCCAGGGCGGTCTCGGAAACACCATATATTTT. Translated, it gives CASSPQGGLGNTIYF.

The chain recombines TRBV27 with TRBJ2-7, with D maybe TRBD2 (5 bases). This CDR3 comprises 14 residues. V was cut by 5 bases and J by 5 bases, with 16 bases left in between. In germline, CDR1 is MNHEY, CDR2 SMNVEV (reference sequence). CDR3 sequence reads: CASSPLTGSDEQYF. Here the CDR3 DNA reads TGTGCCAGCAGTCCCCTAACGGGGAGCGACGAGCAGTACTTC.

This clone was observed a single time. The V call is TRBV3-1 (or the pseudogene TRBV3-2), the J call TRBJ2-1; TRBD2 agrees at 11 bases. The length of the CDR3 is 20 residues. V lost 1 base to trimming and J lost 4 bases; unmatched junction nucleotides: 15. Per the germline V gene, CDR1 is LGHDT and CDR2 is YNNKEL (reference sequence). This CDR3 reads CASSQVSRLTSGTGYNEQFF. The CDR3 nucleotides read TGTGCCAGCAGCCAAGTTTCCAGGCTGACTAGCGGGACGGGTTACAATGAGCAGTTCTTC.